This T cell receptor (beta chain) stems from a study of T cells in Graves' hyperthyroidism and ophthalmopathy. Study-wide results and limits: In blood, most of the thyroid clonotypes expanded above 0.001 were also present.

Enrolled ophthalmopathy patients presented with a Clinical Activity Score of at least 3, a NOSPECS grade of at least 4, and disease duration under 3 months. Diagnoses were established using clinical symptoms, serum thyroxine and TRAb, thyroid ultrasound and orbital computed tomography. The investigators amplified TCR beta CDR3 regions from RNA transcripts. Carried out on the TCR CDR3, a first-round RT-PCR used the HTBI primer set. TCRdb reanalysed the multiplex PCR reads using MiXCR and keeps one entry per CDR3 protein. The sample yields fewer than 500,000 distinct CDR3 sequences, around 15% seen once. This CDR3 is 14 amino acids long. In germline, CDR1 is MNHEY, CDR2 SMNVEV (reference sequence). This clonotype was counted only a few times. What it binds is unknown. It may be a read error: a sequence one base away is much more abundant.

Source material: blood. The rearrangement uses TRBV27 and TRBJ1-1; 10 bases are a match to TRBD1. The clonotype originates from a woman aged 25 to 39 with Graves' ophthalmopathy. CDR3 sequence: CAGSPDRGYTEAFF. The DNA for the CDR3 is TGTGCCGGCAGTCCGGACAGGGGGTACACTGAAGCTTTCTTT.